This T cell receptor (beta chain) came from a study of control samples from healthy donors and cancer patients. Germline V gene lookup returns CDR1 SGHTA and CDR2 FQGNSA. CDR3 length: 15 residues. The V end was cut by 0 bases, the J end by 6 bases, with 11 bases between. Only in-frame clones appear in the TCRdb table, and some are missing; sequencing was by immunoSEQ multiplex PCR. The data show about 100,000 clones, about 89% seen once. The J gene is TRBJ2-2, the V gene TRBV7-2; D is uncertain. Sequenced: blood. This TCR was recovered from a man aged 30 to 45 in good health. CDR3 nucleotides: TGTGCCAGCAGCTTAGCCGTGACCACGGCCGGGGAGCTGTTTTTT. Protein sequence: CASSLAVTTAGELFF.